The source of this TCR beta chain is a study of blood T cell repertoires in COVID-19. Across the whole study: T cells, B-cell-depleted T cells, or PBMCs supplied cDNA or gDNA.

In the original processing: Amplifying reference gene primers gave estimates of nucleated cell counts. TCRdb's table, derived via immunoSEQ multiplex PCR, lists solely in-frame clones and lacks some. From that table come the V and J calls and clone size; the DNA was used to work out D and trimming. The data hold about 26,000 clones, with 90% to 95% observed a single time. Trimming removed 1 base at V and 6 bases at J, with 7 bases between. This CDR3 region has 13 residues. Germline-derived CDR1 and CDR2 are MNHNS and SASEGT. The receptor was isolated from a human donor with active COVID-19. The donor label of this sample is uncertain. V is TRBV6-1 and J is TRBJ2-1; D is ambiguous. Sequences were obtained from peripheral blood. The CDR3 sequence is CASSEGYLNEQFF. The CDR3 DNA is TGTGCCAGCAGTGAAGGCTACCTCAATGAGCAGTTCTTC.